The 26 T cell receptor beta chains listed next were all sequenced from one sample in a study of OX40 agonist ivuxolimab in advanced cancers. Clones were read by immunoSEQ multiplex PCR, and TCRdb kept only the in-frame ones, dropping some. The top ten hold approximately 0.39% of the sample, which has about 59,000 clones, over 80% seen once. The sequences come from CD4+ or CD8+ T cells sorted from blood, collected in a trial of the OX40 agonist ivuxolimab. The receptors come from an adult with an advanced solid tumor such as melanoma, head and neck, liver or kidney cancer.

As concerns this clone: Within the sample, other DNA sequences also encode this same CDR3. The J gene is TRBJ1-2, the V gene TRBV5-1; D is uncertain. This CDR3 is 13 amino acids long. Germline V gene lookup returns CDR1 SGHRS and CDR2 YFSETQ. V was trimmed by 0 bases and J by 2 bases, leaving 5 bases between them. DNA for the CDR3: TGCGCCAGCAGCTTGGGACAAAACTATGGCTACACCTTC. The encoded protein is CASSLGQNYGYTF.

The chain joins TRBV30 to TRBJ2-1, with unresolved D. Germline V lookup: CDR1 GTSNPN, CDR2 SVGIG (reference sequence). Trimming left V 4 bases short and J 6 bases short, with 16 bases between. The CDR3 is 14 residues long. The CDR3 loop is CAWKDPGPLNEQFF. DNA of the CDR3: TGTGCCTGGAAAGACCCCGGGCCCCTCAATGAGCAGTTCTTC. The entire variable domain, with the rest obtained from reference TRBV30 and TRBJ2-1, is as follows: SQTIHQWPATLVQPVGSPLSLECTVEGTSNPNLYWYRQAAGRGLQLLFYSVGIGQISSEVPQNLSASRPQDRQFILSSKKLLLSDSGFYLCAWKDPGPLNEQFFGPGTRLTVL.

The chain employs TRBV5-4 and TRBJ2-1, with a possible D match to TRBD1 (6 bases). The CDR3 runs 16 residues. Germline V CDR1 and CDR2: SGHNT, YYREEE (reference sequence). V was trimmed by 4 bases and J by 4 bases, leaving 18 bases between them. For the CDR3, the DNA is TGTGCCAGCAGCGGCCCCCCAGGGGATTCATACAATGAGCAGTTCTTC. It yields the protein CASSGPPGDSYNEQFF.

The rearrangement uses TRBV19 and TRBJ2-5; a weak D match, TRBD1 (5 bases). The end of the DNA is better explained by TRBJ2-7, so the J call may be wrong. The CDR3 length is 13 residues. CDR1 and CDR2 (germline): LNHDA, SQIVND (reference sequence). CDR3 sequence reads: CASSNRPPYEQYF. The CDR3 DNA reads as TGTGCCAGTAGTAACAGGCCTCCCTACGAGCAGTACTTC.

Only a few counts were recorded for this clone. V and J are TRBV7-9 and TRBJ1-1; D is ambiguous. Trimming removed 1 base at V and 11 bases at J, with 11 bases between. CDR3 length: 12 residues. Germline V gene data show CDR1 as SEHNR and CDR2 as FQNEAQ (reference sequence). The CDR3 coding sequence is TGTGCCAGCAGCTTAGAGTTACCGCCGGCTTTCTTT. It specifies CASSLELPPAFF. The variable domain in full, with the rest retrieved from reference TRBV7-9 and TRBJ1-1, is DTGVSQNPRHKITKRGQNVTFRCDPISEHNRLYWYRQTLGQGPEFLTYFQNEAQLEKSRLLSDRFSAERPKGSFSTLEIQRTEQGDSAMYLCASSLELPPAFFGQGTRLTVV.

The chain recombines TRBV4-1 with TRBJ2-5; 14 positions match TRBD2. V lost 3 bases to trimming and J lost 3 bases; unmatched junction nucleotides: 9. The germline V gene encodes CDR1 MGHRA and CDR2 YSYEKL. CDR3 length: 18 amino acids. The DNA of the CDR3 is TGCGCCAGCAGCCATGGTCCGACTAGCGGGGGGGCAAAAGAGACCCAGTACTTC. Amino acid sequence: CASSHGPTSGGAKETQYF.

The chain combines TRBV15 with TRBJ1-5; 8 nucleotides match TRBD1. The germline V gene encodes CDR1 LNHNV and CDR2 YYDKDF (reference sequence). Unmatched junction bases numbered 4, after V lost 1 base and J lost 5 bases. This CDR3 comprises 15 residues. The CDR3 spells CATSRVGQGYQPQHF. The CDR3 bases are TGTGCCACCAGCAGAGTTGGACAGGGATATCAGCCCCAGCATTTT. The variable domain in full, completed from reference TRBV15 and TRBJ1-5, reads DAMVIQNPRYQVTQFGKPVTLSCSQTLNHNVMYWYQQKSSQAPKLLFHYYDKDFNNEADTPDNFQSRRPNTSFCFLDIRSPGLGDTAMYLCATSRVGQGYQPQHFGDGTRLSIL.

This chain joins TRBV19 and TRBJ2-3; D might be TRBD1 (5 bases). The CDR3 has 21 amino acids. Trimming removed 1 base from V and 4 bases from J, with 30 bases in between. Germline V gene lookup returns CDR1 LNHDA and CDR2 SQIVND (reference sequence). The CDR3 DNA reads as TGTGCCAGTAGTATAGCCCCCCAGGGTTTGACGGGCCTTCTACGGCCAGATACGCAGTATTTT. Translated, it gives CASSIAPQGLTGLLRPDTQYF.

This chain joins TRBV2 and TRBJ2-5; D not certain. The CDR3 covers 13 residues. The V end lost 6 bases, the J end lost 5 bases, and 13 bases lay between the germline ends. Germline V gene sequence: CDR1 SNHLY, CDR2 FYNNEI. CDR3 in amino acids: CASSQTSAETQYF. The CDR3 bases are TGTGCCAGCAGCCAAACCTCGGCGGAGACCCAGTACTTC. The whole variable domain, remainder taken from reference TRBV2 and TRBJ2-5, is EPEVTQTPSHQVTQMGQEVILRCVPISNHLYFYWYRQILGQKVEFLVSFYNNEISEKSEIFDDQFSVERPDGSNFTLKIRSTKLEDSAMYFCASSQTSAETQYFGPGTRLLVL.

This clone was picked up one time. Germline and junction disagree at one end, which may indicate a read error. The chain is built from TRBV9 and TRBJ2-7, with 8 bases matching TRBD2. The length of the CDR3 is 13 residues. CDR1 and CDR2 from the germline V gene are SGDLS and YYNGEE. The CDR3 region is CAGSVAGTGEQYF. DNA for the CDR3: TGTGCCGGCAGCGTAGCGGGGACGGGGGAGCAGTACTTC.

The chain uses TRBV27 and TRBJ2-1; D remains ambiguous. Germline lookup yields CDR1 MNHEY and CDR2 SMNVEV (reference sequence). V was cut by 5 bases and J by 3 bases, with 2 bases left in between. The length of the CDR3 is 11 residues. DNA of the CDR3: TGTGCCAGCAGTGGCTACAATGAGCAGTTCTTC. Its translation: CASSGYNEQFF.

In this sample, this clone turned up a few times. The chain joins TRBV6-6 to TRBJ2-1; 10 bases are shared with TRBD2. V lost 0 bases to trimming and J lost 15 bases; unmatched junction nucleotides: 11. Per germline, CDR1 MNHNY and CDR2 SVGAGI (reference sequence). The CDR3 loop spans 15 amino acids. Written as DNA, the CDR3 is TGTGCCAGCAGTTACTCGAGAGAGAGCGGGAGGGCCGCGTTCTTC. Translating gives CASSYSRESGRAAFF.

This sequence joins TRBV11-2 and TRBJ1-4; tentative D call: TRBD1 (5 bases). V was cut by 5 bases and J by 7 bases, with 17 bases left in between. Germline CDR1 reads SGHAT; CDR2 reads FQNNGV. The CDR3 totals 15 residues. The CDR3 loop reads CASSASKGTGEKLFF. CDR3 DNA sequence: TGTGCCAGCAGCGCCTCTAAGGGGACTGGTGAAAAACTGTTTTTT.

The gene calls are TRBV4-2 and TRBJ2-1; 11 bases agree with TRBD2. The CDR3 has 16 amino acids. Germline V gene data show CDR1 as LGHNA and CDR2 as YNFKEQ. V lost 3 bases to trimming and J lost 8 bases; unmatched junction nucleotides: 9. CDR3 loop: CASSQETSGGVHEQFF. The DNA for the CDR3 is TGTGCCAGCAGCCAGGAAACTAGCGGGGGTGTCCATGAGCAGTTCTTC.

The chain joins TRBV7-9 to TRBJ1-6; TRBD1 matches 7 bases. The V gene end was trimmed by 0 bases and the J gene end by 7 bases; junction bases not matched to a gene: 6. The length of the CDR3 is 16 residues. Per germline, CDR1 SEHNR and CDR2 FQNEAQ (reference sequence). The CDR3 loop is CASSLAPTGYNSPLHF. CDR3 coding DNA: TGTGCCAGCAGCTTAGCCCCGACAGGGTACAATTCACCCCTCCACTTT. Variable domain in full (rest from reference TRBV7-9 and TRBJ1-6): DTGVSQNPRHKITKRGQNVTFRCDPISEHNRLYWYRQTLGQGPEFLTYFQNEAQLEKSRLLSDRFSAERPKGSFSTLEIQRTEQGDSAMYLCASSLAPTGYNSPLHFGNGTRLTVT.

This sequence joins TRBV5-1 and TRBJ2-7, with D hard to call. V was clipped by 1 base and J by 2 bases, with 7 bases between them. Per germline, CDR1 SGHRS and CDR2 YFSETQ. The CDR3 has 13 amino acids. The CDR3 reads CASSLSAPYEQYF. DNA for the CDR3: TGCGCCAGCAGCTTGTCCGCCCCCTACGAGCAGTACTTC.

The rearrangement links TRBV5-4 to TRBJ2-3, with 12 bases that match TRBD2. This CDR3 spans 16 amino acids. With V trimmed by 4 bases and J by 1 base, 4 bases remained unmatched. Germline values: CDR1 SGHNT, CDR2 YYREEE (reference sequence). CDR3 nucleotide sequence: TGTGCCAGCAGCCTGGGACTAGCGGGCGGCACAGATACGCAGTATTTT. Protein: CASSLGLAGGTDTQYF.

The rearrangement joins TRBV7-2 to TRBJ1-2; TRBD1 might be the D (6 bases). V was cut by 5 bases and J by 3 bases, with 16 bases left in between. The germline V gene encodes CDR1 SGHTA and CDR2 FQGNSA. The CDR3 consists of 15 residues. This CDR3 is CASSPYRASYYGYTF. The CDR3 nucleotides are TGTGCCAGCAGCCCATACAGGGCGTCGTACTATGGCTACACCTTC.

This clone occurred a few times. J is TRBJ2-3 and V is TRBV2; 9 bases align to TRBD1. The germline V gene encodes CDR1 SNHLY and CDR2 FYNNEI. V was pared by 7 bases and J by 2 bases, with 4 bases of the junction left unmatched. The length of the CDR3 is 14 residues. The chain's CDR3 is CASTRDRVTDTQYF. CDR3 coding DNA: TGTGCCAGCACCCGGGACAGGGTCACAGATACGCAGTATTTT.

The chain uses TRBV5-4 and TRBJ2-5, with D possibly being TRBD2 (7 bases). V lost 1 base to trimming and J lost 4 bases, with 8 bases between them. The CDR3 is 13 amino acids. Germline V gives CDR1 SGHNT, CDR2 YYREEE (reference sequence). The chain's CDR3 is CASSLRGGETQYF. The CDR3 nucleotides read TGTGCCAGCAGCTTGAGGGGGGGAGAGACCCAGTACTTC.

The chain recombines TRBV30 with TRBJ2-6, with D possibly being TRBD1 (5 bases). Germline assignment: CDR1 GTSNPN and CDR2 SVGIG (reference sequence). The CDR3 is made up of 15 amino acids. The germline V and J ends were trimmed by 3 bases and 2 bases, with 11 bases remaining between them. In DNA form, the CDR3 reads TGTGCCTGGAGGAGGCTAGGGGCTGGGGCCAACGTCCTGACTTTC. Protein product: CAWRRLGAGANVLTF. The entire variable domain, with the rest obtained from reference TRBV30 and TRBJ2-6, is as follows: SQTIHQWPATLVQPVGSPLSLECTVEGTSNPNLYWYRQAAGRGLQLLFYSVGIGQISSEVPQNLSASRPQDRQFILSSKKLLLSDSGFYLCAWRRLGAGANVLTFGAGSRLTVL.

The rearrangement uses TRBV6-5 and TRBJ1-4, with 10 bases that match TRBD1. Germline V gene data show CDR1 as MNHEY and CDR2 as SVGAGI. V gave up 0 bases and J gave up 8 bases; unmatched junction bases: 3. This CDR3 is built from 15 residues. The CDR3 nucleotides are TGTGCCAGCAGTTACTCCGGGACAGGGGTAGAAAAACTGTTTTTT. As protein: CASSYSGTGVEKLFF.

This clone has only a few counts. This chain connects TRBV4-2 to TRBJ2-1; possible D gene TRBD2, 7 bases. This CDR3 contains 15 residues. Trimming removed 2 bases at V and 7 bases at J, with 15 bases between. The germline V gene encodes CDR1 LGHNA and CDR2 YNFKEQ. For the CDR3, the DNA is TGTGCCAGCAGCCAATGGGGGGGGGCAAAGAATGAGCAGTTCTTC. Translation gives CASSQWGGAKNEQFF.

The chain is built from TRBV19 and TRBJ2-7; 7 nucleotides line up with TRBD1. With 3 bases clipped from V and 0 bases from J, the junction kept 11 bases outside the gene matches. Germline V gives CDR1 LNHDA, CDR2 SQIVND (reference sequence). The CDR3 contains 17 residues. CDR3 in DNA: TGTGCCAGTAGTATTAATTGGGACAGAGATATCTCCTACGAGCAGTACTTC. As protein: CASSINWDRDISYEQYF.

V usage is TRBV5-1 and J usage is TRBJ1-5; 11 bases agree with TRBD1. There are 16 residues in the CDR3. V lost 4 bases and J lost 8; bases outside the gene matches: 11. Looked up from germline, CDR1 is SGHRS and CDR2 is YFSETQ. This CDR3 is CASSRGQGGDGEPQHF. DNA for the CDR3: TGCGCCAGCAGCCGGGGACAGGGGGGAGATGGAGAGCCCCAGCATTTT.

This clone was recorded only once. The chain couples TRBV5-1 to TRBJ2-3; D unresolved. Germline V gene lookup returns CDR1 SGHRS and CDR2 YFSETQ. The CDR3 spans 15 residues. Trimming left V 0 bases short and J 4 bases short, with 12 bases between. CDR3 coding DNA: TGCGCCAGCAGCTTGGTCGGGTGGGCGGCAGATACGCAGTATTTT. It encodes CASSLVGWAADTQYF.